This T cell receptor beta chain derives from a study of shared clonotypes between healthy human individuals. Broader study findings: Roughly 4.7% was the fraction of naive CD4 clonotypes found shared across four donors. Naive subsets, compared against memory subsets, generally had larger estimated richness values.

For this clone: Its antigen remains unknown.

The repertoire was sequenced with immunoSEQ multiplex PCR; TCRdb's copy has only in-frame clones and lacks some. The profile shows around 2.5 million clones, 80% to 95% of them singletons. The CDR3 totals 14 residues. CDR1 and CDR2 (germline): SGHNT, YYREEE (reference sequence). The V gene end was trimmed by 3 bases and the J gene end by 1 base; junction bases not matched to a gene: 2. Donors, healthy HIV-negative adults, lacked recent acute infections or vaccinations. The sample consisted of naive CD4+ T cells from PBMCs. Subset given: CD45RA+ positively selected. The clonotype comes from a man aged 18 to 29 in good health. Some clones in this sample may be carry-over from other donors' samples. The chain combines TRBV5-4 with TRBJ1-1; 8 bases are a match to TRBD1. Here the CDR3 reads CASSWTGQNTEAFF. The CDR3 DNA is TGTGCCAGCAGCTGGACAGGGCAGAACACTGAAGCTTTCTTT.